This T cell receptor beta chain was documented in a study of Graves' ophthalmopathy and Graves' hyperthyroidism. Study observations and caveats: A model built from 13 signatures distinguished ophthalmopathy from stable hyperthyroidism with around 91% sensitivity and about 80% specificity.

Among the exclusions were patients with other autoimmune diseases, uncontrolled infections, pregnancy or lactation. Amplified TCR beta CDR3 regions were obtained using RNA transcripts as template. The first-round RT-PCR employed HTBI primers together with the Qiagen OneStep RT-PCR kit. A multiplex PCR was then performed as the second round. TCRdb re-called the multiplex PCR reads with MiXCR, one entry per CDR3 protein. The sample yields around 520,000 distinct CDR3 sequences, about two fifths seen once. As to this clonotype: The antigen remains unidentified.

Sequenced: peripheral blood or thyroid tissue (not recorded which). The clonotype comes from an adult man with Graves' hyperthyroidism.

CDR3 loop: CARSPGKGETQYF. The DNA of the CDR3 is TGTGCTAGAAGCCCGGGAAAGGGGGAGACCCAGTACTTC. The rearrangement links TRBV7-7 to TRBJ2-5; the D gene could be TRBD1 or TRBD2 (5 bases each). This CDR3 spans 13 amino acids. Per the germline V gene, CDR1 is SSHAT and CDR2 is FNYEAQ (reference sequence).